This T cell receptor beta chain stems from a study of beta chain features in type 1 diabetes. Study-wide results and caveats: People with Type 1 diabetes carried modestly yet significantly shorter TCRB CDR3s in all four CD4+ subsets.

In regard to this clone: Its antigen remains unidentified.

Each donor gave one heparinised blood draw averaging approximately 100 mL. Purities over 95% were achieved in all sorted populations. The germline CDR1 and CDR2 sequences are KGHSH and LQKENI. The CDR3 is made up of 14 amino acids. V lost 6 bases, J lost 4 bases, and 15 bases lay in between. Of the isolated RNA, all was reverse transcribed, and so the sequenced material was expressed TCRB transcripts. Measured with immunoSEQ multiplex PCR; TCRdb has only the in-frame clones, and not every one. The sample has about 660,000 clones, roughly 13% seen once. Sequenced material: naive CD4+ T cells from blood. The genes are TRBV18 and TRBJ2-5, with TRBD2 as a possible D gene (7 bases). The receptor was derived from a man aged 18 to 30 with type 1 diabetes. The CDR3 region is CASSNAGAGETQYF. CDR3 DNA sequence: TGTGCCAGCTCCAACGCGGGGGCCGGAGAGACCCAGTACTTC.